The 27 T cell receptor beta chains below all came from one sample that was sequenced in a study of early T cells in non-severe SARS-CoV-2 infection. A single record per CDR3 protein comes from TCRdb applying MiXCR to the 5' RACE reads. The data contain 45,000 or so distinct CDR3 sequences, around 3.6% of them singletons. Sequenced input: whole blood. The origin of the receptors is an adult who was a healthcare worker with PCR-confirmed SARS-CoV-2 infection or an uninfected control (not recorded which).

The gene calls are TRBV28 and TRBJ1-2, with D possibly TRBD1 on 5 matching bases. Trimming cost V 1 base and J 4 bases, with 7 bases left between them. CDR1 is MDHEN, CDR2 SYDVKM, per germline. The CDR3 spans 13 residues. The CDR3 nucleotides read TGTGCCAGCAGTTTATCCGGGACCTATGGCTACACCTTC. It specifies CASSLSGTYGYTF.

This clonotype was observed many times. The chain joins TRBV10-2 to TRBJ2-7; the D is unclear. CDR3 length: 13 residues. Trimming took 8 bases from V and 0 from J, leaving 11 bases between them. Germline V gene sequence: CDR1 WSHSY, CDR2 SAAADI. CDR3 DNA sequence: TGCGCCAGCCACGACGGAAACTCCTACGAGCAGTACTTC. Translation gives CASHDGNSYEQYF.

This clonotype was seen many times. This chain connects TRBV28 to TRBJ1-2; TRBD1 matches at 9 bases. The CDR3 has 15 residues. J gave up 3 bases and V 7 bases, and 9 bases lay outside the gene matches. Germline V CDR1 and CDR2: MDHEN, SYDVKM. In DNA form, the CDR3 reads TGTGCCAGCACCTCCCCGGGACAGGGTGACTATGGCTACACCTTC. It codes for CASTSPGQGDYGYTF.

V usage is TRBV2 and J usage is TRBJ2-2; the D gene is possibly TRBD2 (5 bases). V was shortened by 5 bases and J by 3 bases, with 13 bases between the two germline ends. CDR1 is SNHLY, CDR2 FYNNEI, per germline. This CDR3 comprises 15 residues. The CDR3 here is CASSLMGSDTGELFF. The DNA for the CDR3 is TGTGCCAGCAGTCTAATGGGGAGTGACACCGGGGAGCTGTTTTTT.

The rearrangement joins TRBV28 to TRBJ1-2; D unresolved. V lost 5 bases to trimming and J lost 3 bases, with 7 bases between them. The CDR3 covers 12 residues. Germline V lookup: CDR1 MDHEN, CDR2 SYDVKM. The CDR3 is CASSETDYGYTF. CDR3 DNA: TGTGCCAGCAGTGAGACGGACTATGGCTACACCTTC.

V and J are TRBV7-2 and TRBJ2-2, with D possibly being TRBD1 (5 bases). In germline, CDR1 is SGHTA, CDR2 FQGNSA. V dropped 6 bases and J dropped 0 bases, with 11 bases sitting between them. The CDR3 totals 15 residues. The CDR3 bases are TGTGCCAGCAGTCCTGGACACACGAACACCGGGGAGCTGTTTTTT. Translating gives CASSPGHTNTGELFF.

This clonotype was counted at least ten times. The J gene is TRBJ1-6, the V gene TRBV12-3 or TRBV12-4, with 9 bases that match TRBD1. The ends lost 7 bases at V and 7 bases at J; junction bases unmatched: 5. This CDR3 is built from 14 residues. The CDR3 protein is CASTLGQGNSPLHF. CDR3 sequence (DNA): TGTGCCAGCACTCTTGGACAGGGGAATTCACCCCTCCACTTT.

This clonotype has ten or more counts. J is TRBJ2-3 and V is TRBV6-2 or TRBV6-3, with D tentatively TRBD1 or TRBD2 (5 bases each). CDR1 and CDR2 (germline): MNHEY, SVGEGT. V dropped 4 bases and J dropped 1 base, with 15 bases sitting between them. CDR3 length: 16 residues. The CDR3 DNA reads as TGTGCCAGCAGTTTCCCCCGTGGGGGTGGCACAGATACGCAGTATTTT. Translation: CASSFPRGGGTDTQYF.

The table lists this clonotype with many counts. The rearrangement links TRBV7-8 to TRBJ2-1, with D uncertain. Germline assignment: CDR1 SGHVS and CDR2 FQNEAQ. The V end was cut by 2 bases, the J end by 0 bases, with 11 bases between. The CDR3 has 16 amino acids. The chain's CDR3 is CASSLRRGSSYNEQFF. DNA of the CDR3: TGTGCCAGCAGCTTACGACGAGGATCCTCCTACAATGAGCAGTTCTTC.

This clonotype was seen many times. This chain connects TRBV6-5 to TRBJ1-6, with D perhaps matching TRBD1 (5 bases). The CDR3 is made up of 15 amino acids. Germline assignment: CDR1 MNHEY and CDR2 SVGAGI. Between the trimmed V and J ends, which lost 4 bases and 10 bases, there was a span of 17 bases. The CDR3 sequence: CASSFRRGVGSPLHF. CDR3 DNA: TGTGCCAGCAGTTTCCGAAGGGGTGTCGGCTCACCCCTCCACTTT.

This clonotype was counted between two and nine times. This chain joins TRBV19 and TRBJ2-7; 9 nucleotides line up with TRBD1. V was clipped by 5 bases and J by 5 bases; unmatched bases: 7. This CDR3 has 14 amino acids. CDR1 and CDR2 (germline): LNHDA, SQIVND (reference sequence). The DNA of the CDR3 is TGTGCCAGTAGTCCGGGACAGGGCGTCCACGAGCAGTACTTC. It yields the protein CASSPGQGVHEQYF.

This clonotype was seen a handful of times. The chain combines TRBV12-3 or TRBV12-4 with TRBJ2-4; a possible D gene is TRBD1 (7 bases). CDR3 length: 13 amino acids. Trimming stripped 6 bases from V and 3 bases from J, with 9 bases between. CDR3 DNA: TGTGCCAGCAGCAGGGGGGACAAAAACATTCAGTACTTC. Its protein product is CASSRGDKNIQYF.

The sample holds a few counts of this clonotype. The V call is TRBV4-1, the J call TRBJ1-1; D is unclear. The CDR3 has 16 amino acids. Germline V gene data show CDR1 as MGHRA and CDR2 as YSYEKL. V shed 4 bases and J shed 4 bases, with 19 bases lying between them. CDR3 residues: CASSPALGGWSTEAFF. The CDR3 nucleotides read TGCGCCAGCAGCCCCGCGTTAGGAGGCTGGAGCACTGAAGCTTTCTTT.

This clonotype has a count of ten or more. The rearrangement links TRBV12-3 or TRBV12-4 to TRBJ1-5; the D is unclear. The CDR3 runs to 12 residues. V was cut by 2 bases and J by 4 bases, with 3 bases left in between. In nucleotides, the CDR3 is TGTGCCAGCAGTTTACCTAATCAGCCCCAGCATTTT. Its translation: CASSLPNQPQHF.

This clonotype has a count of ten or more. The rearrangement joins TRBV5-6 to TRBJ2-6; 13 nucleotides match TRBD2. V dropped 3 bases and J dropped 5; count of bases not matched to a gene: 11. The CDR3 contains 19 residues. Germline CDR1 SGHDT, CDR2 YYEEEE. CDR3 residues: CASSSRTSGGFRWANVLTF. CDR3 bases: TGTGCCAGCAGCTCAAGGACTAGCGGGGGTTTTCGATGGGCCAACGTCCTGACTTTC.

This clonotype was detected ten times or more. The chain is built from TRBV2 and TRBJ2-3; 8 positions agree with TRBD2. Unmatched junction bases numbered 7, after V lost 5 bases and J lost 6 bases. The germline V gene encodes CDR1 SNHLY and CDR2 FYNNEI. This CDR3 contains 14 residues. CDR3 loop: CASSLTSGSDTQYF. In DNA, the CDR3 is TGTGCCAGCAGTCTAACTAGCGGCTCTGATACGCAGTATTTT.

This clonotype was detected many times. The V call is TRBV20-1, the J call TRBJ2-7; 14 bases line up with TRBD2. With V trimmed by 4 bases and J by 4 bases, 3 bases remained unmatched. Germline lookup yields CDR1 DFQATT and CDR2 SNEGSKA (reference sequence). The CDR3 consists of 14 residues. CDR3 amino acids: CSATGTSGSYEQYF. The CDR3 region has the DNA TGCAGTGCTACCGGGACTAGCGGGAGTTACGAGCAGTACTTC.

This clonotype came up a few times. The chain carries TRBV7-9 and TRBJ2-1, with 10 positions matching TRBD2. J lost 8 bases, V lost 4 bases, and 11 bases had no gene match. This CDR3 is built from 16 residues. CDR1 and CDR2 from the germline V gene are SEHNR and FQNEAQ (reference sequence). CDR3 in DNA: TGTGCCAGCAGCTCAGAACTAGCGGGAAGAGTCGATGAGCAGTTCTTC. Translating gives CASSSELAGRVDEQFF.

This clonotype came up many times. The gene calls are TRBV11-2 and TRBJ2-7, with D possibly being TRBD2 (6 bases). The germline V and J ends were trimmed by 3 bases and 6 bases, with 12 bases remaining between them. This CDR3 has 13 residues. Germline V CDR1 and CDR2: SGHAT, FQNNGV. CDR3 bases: TGTGCCAGCAGCTTTAGACTAGGCTCCGAGCAGTACTTC. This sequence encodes CASSFRLGSEQYF.

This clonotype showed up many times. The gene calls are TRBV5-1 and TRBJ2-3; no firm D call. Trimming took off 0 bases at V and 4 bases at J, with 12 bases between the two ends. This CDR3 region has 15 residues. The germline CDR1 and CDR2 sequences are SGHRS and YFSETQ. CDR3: CASSLVPGSADTQYF. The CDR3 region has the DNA TGCGCCAGCAGCTTGGTTCCAGGCTCGGCAGATACGCAGTATTTT. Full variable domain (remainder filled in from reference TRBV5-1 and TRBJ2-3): KAGVTQTPRYLIKTRGQQVTLSCSPISGHRSVSWYQQTPGQGLQFLFEYFSETQRNKGNFPGRFSGRQFSNSRSEMNVSTLELGDSALYLCASSLVPGSADTQYFGPGTRLTVL.

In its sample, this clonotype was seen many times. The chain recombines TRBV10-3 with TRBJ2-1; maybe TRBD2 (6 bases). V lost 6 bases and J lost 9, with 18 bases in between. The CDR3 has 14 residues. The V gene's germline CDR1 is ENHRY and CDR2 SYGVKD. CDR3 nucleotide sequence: TGTGCCATCAGCCCGGGGCCAGAGGAGGGTGAGCAGTTCTTC. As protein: CAISPGPEEGEQFF.

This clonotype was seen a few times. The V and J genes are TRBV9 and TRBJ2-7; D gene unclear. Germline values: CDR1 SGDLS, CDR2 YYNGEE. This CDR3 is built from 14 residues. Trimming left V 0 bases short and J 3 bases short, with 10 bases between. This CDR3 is CASSVGVKDYEQYF. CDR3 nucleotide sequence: TGTGCCAGCAGCGTAGGCGTTAAGGACTACGAGCAGTACTTC. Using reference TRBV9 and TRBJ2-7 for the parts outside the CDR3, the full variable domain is DSGVTQTPKHLITATGQRVTLRCSPRSGDLSVYWYQQSLDQGLQFLIQYYNGEERAKGNILERFSAQQFPDLHSELNLSSLELGDSALYFCASSVGVKDYEQYFGPGTRLTVT.

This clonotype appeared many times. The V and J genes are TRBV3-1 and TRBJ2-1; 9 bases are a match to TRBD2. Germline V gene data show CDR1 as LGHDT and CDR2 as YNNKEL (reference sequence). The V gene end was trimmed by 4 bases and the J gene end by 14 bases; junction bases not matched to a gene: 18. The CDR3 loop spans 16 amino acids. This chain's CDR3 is CASSPTERGAFPRKFF. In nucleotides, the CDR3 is TGTGCCAGCAGCCCAACCGAGCGGGGGGCTTTCCCCCGGAAGTTCTTC.

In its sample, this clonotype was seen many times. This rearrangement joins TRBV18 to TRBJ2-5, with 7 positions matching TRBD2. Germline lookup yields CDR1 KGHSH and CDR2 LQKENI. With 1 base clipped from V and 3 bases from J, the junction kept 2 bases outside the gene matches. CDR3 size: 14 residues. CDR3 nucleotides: TGTGCCAGCTCACCACTTGCGGGAGAAGAGACCCAGTACTTC. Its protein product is CASSPLAGEETQYF.

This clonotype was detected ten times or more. In nucleotides, the CDR3 is TGCAGCGTGACTACTCGTGGGCCCGAGCAGTTCTTC. Translated, it gives CSVTTRGPEQFF. The V and J genes are TRBV29-1 and TRBJ2-1; TRBD2 might be the D (5 bases). This CDR3 contains 12 residues. V was cut by 6 bases and J by 10 bases, with 16 bases left in between. Germline CDR1 is SQVTM and CDR2 is ANQGSEA.

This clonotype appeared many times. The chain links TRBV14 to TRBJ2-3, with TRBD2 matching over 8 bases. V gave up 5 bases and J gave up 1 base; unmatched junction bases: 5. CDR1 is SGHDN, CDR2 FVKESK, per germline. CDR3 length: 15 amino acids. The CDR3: CASSLQAGGTDTQYF. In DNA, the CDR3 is TGTGCCAGCAGCTTACAAGCGGGGGGCACAGATACGCAGTATTTT.

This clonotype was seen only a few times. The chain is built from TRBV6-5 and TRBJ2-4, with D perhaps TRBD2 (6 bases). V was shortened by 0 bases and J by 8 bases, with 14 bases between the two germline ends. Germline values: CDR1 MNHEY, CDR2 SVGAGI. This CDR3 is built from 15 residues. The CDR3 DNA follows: TGTGCCAGCAGTTACTCCGGAGGGTTCGGTGACATTCAGTACTTC. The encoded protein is CASSYSGGFGDIQYF.